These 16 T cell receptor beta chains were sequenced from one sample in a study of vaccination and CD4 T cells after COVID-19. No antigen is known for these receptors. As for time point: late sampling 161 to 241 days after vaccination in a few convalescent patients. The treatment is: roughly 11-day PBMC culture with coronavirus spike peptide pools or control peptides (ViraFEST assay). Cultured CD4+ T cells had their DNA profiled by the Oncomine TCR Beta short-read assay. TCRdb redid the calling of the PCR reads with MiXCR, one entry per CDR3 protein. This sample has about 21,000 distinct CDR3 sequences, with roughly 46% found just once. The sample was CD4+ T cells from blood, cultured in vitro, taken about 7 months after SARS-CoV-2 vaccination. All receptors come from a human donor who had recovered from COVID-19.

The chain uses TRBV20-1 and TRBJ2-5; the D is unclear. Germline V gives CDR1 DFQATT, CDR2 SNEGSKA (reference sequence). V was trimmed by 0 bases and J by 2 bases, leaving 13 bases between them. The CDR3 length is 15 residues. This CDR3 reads CSARDVMGRQETQYF. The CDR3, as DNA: TGCAGTGCTAGAGATGTGATGGGCAGACAAGAGACCCAGTACTTC.

CDR3 sequence: CASSSQGGAQYF. DNA for the CDR3: TGTGCCAGCAGCTCACAGGGAGGGGCCCAGTACTTC. The chain employs TRBV11-2 and TRBJ2-7, with D perhaps TRBD2 (7 bases). The germline V and J ends were trimmed by 4 bases and 10 bases, with 14 bases remaining between them. Per germline, CDR1 SGHAT and CDR2 FQNNGV. The CDR3 runs to 12 residues.

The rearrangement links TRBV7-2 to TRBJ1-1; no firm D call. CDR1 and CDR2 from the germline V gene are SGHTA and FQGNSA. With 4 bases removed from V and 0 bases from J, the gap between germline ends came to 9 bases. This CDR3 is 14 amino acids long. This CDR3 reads CASSSMRMNTEAFF. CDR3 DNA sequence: TGTGCCAGCAGCTCAATGAGGATGAACACTGAAGCTTTCTTT.

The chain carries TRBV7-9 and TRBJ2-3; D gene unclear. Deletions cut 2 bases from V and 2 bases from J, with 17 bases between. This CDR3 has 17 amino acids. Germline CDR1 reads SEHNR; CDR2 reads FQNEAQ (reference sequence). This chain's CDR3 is CASSLLSWQASTDTQYF. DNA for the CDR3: TGTGCCAGCAGCTTACTCTCCTGGCAGGCTTCCACAGATACGCAGTATTTT. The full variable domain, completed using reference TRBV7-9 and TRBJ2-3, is DTGVSQNPRHKITKRGQNVTFRCDPISEHNRLYWYRQTLGQGPEFLTYFQNEAQLEKSRLLSDRFSAERPKGSFSTLEIQRTEQGDSAMYLCASSLLSWQASTDTQYFGPGTRLTVL.

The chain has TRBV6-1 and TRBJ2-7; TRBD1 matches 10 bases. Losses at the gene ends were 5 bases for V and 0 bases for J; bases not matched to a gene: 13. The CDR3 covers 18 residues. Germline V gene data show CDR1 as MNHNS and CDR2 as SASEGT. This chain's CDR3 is CASSRSASGTGASYEQYF. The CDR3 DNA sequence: TGTGCCAGCAGTCGCTCCGCATCCGGGACAGGGGCCTCCTACGAGCAGTACTTC.

The CDR3 coding sequence is TGTGCCAGCAGCCAAAATGGGGCGGGAGGATGGGAGACCCAGTACTTC. It codes for CASSQNGAGGWETQYF. V gene TRBV7-2 combines with J gene TRBJ2-5; 8 bases are shared with TRBD2. This CDR3 region has 16 residues. Germline trimming cut 5 bases from V and 5 bases from J; bases unmatched to any gene: 13. The germline gives CDR1 SGHTA, CDR2 FQGNSA.

The CDR3 nucleotides read TGTGCCAGTAGCCCCACGTTTCGGGCGGACAGGTGGGATTCACCCCTCCACTTT. Protein product: CASSPTFRADRWDSPLHF. The chain uses TRBV19 and TRBJ1-6; 7 bases map to TRBD1. The CDR3 spans 18 residues. Looked up from germline, CDR1 is LNHDA and CDR2 is SQIVND (reference sequence). With V trimmed by 6 bases and J by 8 bases, 19 bases remained unmatched.

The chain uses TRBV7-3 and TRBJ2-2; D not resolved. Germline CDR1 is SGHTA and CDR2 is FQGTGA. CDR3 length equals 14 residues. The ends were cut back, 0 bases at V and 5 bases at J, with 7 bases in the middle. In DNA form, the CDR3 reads TGTGCCAGCAGCTTAACCCCTCAGACCGGGGAGCTGTTTTTT. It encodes CASSLTPQTGELFF.

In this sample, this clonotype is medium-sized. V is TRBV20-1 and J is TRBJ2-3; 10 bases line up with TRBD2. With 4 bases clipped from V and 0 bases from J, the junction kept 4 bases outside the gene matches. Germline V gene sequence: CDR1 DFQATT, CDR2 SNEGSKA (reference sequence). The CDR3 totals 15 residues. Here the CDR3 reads CSAIGTSASTDTQYF. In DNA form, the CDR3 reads TGCAGTGCTATAGGGACTAGCGCTAGCACAGATACGCAGTATTTT.

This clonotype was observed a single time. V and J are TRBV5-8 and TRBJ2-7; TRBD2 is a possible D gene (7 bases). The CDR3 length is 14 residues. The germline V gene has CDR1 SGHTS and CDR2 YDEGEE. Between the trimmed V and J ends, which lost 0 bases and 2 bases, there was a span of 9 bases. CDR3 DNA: TGTGCCAGCAGCTTGGAGGGGGGGACCTACGAGCAGTACTTC. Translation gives CASSLEGGTYEQYF. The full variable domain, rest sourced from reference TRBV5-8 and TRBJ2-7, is EAGVTQSPTHLIKTRGQQATLRCSPISGHTSVYWYQQALGLGLQFLLWYDEGEERNRGNFPPRFSGRQFPNYSSELNVNALELEDSALYLCASSLEGGTYEQYFGPGTRLTVT.

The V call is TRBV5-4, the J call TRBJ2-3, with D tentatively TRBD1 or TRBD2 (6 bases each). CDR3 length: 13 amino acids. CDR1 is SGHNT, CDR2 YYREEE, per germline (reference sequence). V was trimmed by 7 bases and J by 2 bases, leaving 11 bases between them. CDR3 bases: TGTGCCAGCGGGGGGCCAAACACAGATACGCAGTATTTT. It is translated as CASGGPNTDTQYF.

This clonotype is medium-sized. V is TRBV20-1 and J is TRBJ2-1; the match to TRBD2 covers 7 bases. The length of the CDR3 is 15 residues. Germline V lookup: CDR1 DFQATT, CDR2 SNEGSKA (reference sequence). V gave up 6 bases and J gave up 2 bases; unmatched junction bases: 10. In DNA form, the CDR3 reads TGCAGTGCGCCCTCGGGCGGGAGCCCCTACAATGAGCAGTTCTTC. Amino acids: CSAPSGGSPYNEQFF.

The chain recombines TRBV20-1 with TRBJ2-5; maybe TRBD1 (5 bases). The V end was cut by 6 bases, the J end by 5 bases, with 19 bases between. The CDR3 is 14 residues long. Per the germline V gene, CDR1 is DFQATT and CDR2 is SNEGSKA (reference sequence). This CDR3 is CSAEPGLISETQYF. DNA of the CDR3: TGCAGTGCAGAACCAGGGTTGATATCGGAGACCCAGTACTTC.

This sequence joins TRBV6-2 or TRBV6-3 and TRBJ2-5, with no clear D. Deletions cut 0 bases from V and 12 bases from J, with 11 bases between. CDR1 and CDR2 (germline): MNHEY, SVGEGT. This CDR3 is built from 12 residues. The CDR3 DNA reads TGTGCCAGCAGTTACTCTTCCGGCCATGAGTACTTC. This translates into CASSYSSGHEYF.

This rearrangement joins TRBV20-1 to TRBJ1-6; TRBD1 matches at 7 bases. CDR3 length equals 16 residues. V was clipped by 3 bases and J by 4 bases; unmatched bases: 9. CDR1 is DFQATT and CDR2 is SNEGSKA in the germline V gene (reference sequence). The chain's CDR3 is CSASSGGLGYNSPLHF. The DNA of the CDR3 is TGCAGTGCTAGCTCAGGGGGACTCGGGTATAATTCACCCCTCCACTTT.

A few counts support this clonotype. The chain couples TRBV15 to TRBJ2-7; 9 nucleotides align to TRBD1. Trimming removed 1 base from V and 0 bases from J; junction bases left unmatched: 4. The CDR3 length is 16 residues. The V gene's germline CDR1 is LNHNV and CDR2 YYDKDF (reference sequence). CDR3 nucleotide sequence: TGTGCCACCAGCAGAGTCCCGGGACAGGGCTCCTACGAGCAGTACTTC. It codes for CATSRVPGQGSYEQYF. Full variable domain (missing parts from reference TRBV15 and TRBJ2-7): DAMVIQNPRYQVTQFGKPVTLSCSQTLNHNVMYWYQQKSSQAPKLLFHYYDKDFNNEADTPDNFQSRRPNTSFCFLDIRSPGLGDTAMYLCATSRVPGQGSYEQYFGPGTRLTVT.